The next 18 T cell receptor beta chains were all read from a single sample in a study of shared clonotypes between healthy human individuals. Assay used: immunoSEQ multiplex PCR; TCRdb lists only in-frame clones, some missing. The sample lists about 2.4 million clones, 93% occurring once. Sequenced material: naive CD4+ T cells from PBMCs. Subset here: CD45RA+ positively selected. The origin of the receptors is a man between 18 and 29 years old in good health. Some clones in this sample may be carry-over from other donors' samples.

In nucleotides, the CDR3 is TGTGCCTGGACCGAGGATTTTTTGTACGAGCAGTACTTC. This sequence encodes CAWTEDFLYEQYF. The V call is TRBV30, the J call TRBJ2-7; D remains ambiguous. V was cut by 4 bases and J by 4 bases, with 14 bases left in between. The CDR3 loop spans 13 amino acids. Germline CDR1 is GTSNPN and CDR2 is SVGIG (reference sequence).

J is TRBJ2-7 and V is TRBV9; TRBD1 agrees at 11 bases. Unmatched junction bases numbered 8, after V lost 4 bases and J lost 2 bases. The CDR3 extends over 16 amino acids. Germline V gene data show CDR1 as SGDLS and CDR2 as YYNGEE. This chain's CDR3 is CASSPLGQGAAYEQYF. The CDR3, as DNA: TGTGCCAGCAGCCCATTAGGACAGGGGGCGGCCTACGAGCAGTACTTC.

The V and J genes are TRBV7-9 and TRBJ1-1, with 8 bases lining up with TRBD1. CDR1 is SEHNR, CDR2 FQNEAQ, per germline (reference sequence). V lost 6 bases to trimming and J lost 2 bases; unmatched junction nucleotides: 11. The CDR3 totals 16 residues. The CDR3 spells CASRTGGPTLNTEAFF. Here the CDR3 DNA reads TGTGCCAGCAGAACAGGGGGTCCTACATTAAACACTGAAGCTTTCTTT. The full variable domain, completed using reference TRBV7-9 and TRBJ1-1, is DTGVSQNPRHKITKRGQNVTFRCDPISEHNRLYWYRQTLGQGPEFLTYFQNEAQLEKSRLLSDRFSAERPKGSFSTLEIQRTEQGDSAMYLCASRTGGPTLNTEAFFGQGTRLTVV.

This chain joins TRBV6-5 and TRBJ1-5, with a weak D call TRBD1 (5 bases). The CDR3 extends over 14 amino acids. The germline V and J ends were trimmed by 4 bases and 2 bases, with 9 bases remaining between them. CDR1 and CDR2 from the germline V gene are MNHEY and SVGAGI. CDR3 sequence: CASSFRVGNQPQHF. In DNA, the CDR3 is TGTGCCAGCAGTTTCAGGGTAGGCAATCAGCCCCAGCATTTT.

A note on this clone: Different DNA sequences within this sample yield the same CDR3. The chain links TRBV30 to TRBJ2-5, with TRBD1 identical over 8 bases. V gave up 5 bases and J gave up 2 bases; unmatched junction bases: 1. This CDR3 has 12 residues. CDR1 and CDR2 (germline): GTSNPN, SVGIG (reference sequence). The CDR3 is CAWGQGQETQYF. The CDR3 nucleotides are TGTGCCTGGGGACAGGGACAAGAGACCCAGTACTTC.

The genes are TRBV18 and TRBJ2-7; TRBD1 aligns across 10 bases. Germline CDR1 is KGHSH and CDR2 is LQKENI. This CDR3 comprises 14 residues. Trimming took 6 bases from V and 6 from J; bases not matched to a gene: 8. CDR3 bases: TGTGCCAGCTCTCCTTCGGGACAGGGGATCGAGCAGTACTTC. Translating it yields CASSPSGQGIEQYF.

The chain combines TRBV11-1 with TRBJ2-7, with 9 bases lining up with TRBD2. V lost 5 bases to trimming and J lost 2 bases; unmatched junction nucleotides: 7. CDR3 length: 15 amino acids. In germline, CDR1 is SGHAT, CDR2 FQDESV (reference sequence). CDR3 in amino acids: CASSDLAGVPYEQYF. As DNA, the CDR3 is TGTGCCAGCAGCGACTTAGCGGGAGTACCCTACGAGCAGTACTTC.

The V gene is TRBV7-9, the J gene TRBJ2-5; D is perhaps TRBD1 (6 bases). The ends were cut back, 5 bases at V and 1 base at J, with 14 bases in the middle. Germline V gene data show CDR1 as SEHNR and CDR2 as FQNEAQ (reference sequence). CDR3 length: 15 amino acids. The CDR3 nucleotides read TGTGCCAGCAGCCCACAGGGCTTAACCCAAGAGACCCAGTACTTC. Amino acids: CASSPQGLTQETQYF.

The chain employs TRBV4-3 and TRBJ2-3; D gene uncertain. This CDR3 has 13 amino acids. From germline, CDR1 is LGHNA and CDR2 YSLEER. Between the trimmed V and J ends, which lost 0 bases and 3 bases, there was a span of 4 bases. CDR3 DNA sequence: TGCGCCAGCAGCCAAGATTGGACAGATACGCAGTATTTT. Residues: CASSQDWTDTQYF.

V gene TRBV30 combines with J gene TRBJ2-3; TRBD2 aligns across 8 bases. V was clipped by 3 bases and J by 5 bases; unmatched bases: 10. Germline loops: CDR1 GTSNPN, CDR2 SVGIG (reference sequence). The length of the CDR3 is 15 residues. CDR3 amino acids: CAWRSLAAGGDTQYF. In DNA form, the CDR3 reads TGTGCCTGGAGGTCACTAGCGGCCGGGGGAGATACGCAGTATTTT.

This clone was observed once. The chain couples TRBV6-1 to TRBJ2-7; D unclear. Germline V gives CDR1 MNHNS, CDR2 SASEGT. Trimming shortened V by 7 bases and J by 5 bases, and 15 bases separated the two germline ends. The CDR3 loop spans 13 amino acids. This CDR3 reads CASTSRGRHEQYF. CDR3 in DNA: TGTGCCAGCACATCACGAGGAAGGCACGAGCAGTACTTC.

This clone occurred once. The chain links TRBV28 to TRBJ1-5, with TRBD1 identical over 10 bases. Germline CDR1 MDHEN, CDR2 SYDVKM. V lost 5 bases to trimming and J lost 2 bases; unmatched junction nucleotides: 12. The CDR3 loop spans 18 amino acids. CDR3: CASSLGQGVSAGNQPQHF. CDR3 nucleotides: TGTGCCAGCAGTCTCGGACAGGGGGTTTCTGCGGGCAATCAGCCCCAGCATTTT.

The chain uses TRBV4-2 and TRBJ2-2; 12 nucleotides match TRBD2. Germline lookup yields CDR1 LGHNA and CDR2 YNFKEQ. This CDR3 has 19 amino acids. V shed 0 bases and J 4 bases; nucleotides not matched to a gene: 9. CDR3 residues: CASSQDPPTSGRSTGELFF. Here the CDR3 DNA reads TGTGCCAGCAGCCAAGATCCCCCCACTAGCGGGAGGAGCACCGGGGAGCTGTTTTTT.

About this clone itself: Other DNA sequences in the same sample also yield this CDR3. This chain uses TRBV2 with TRBJ1-1, with 9 bases aligning to TRBD1. The CDR3 has 14 amino acids. The V gene end was trimmed by 6 bases and the J gene end by 0 bases; junction bases not matched to a gene: 2. Germline CDR1 is SNHLY and CDR2 is FYNNEI. CDR3 sequence reads: CASRRQGVNTEAFF. The DNA of the CDR3 is TGTGCCAGCAGGCGACAGGGGGTGAACACTGAAGCTTTCTTT.

This clone was seen just once. The same CDR3 is also encoded by other DNA sequences in this sample. The CDR3 DNA reads as TGTGCCAGCAGTGCTCGACAGGGGTCTGGGGCCAACGTCCTGACTTTC. Translated: CASSARQGSGANVLTF. The V gene is TRBV6-1, the J gene TRBJ2-6, with TRBD1 matching over 8 bases. The CDR3 is made up of 16 amino acids. The germline gives CDR1 MNHNS, CDR2 SASEGT. Trimming cost V 4 bases and J 1 base; bases outside gene matches: 3.

The chain is built from TRBV15 and TRBJ1-5; the D is unclear. V was trimmed by 1 base and J by 1 base, leaving 8 bases between them. Germline loops: CDR1 LNHNV, CDR2 YYDKDF (reference sequence). The CDR3 covers 15 residues. The CDR3 sequence is CATSRGAPSNQPQHF. The DNA of the CDR3 is TGTGCCACCAGCAGAGGGGCACCGAGCAATCAGCCCCAGCATTTT.

This clone was observed a single time. The rearrangement uses TRBV4-2 and TRBJ2-3; 11 bases map to TRBD2. With 0 bases clipped from V and 1 base from J, the junction kept 6 bases outside the gene matches. This CDR3 comprises 18 residues. Germline CDR1 reads LGHNA; CDR2 reads YNFKEQ. The CDR3: CASSQDPSGRMGTDTQYF. CDR3 bases: TGTGCCAGCAGCCAAGACCCTAGCGGGAGGATGGGCACAGATACGCAGTATTTT.

The chain is built from TRBV6-1 and TRBJ2-1, with 13 bases that match TRBD2. Losses at the gene ends were 7 bases for V and 9 bases for J; bases not matched to a gene: 9. This CDR3 is built from 15 residues. The germline gives CDR1 MNHNS, CDR2 SASEGT. The CDR3 coding sequence is TGTGCCAGCACCCTCGGACTAGCGGGAGAGGGTGAGCAGTTCTTC. Its protein is CASTLGLAGEGEQFF.